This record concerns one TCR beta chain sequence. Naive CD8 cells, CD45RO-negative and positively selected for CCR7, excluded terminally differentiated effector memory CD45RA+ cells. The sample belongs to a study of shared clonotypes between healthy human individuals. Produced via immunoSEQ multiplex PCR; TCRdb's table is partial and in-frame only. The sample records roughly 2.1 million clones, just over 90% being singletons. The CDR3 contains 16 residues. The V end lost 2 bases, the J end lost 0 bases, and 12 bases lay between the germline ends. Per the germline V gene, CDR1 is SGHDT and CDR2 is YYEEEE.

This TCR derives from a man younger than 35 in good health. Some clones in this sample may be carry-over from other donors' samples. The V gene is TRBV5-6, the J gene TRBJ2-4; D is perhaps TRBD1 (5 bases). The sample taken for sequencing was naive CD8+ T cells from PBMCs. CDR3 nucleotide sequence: TGTGCCAGCAGCTTAAGGCCCCAGGGAGCCAAAAACATTCAGTACTTC. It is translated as CASSLRPQGAKNIQYF.